This T cell receptor (beta chain) was sequenced in a study of cytomegalovirus exposure and HLA in healthy donors. General study findings and limits: Confirmation in vitro established that a few CMV-associated chains were specific for CMV antigens.

Points on this clone: Its antigen is not known.

The PCR ran on 60 Vbeta and 13 Jbeta primers. The data were produced by immunoSEQ multiplex PCR, yet TCRdb's version contains in-frame clones alone and is incomplete. The sample consists of around 130,000 clones, roughly 84% of them appearing once. This sequence was found in a woman between 18 and 30 years old in good health and CMV-seropositive. Sequencing was done on a sample of PBMCs.

The DNA of the CDR3 is TGCGCCAGCAGCCACCTCTATAATTCACCCCTCCACTTT. Protein sequence: CASSHLYNSPLHF. The J gene is TRBJ1-6, the V gene TRBV4-1; D remains unclear. V lost 3 bases and J lost 3, with 3 bases in between. This CDR3 is 13 amino acids long. Per the germline V gene, CDR1 is MGHRA and CDR2 is YSYEKL.